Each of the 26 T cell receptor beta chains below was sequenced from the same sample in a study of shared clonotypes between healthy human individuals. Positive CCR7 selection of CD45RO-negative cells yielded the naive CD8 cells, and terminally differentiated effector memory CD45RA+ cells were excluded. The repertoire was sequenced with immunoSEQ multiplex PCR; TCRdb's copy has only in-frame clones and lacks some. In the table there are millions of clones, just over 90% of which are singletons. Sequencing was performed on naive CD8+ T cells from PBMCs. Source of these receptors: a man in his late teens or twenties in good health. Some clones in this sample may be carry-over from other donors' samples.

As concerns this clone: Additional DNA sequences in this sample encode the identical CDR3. DNA for the CDR3: TGTGCCAGCAGCCGGGACGGGGGCTCCTACAATGAGCAGTTCTTC. Translating gives CASSRDGGSYNEQFF. This rearrangement joins TRBV27 to TRBJ2-1; D is perhaps TRBD2 (6 bases). The CDR3 is 15 amino acids. Germline lookup yields CDR1 MNHEY and CDR2 SMNVEV (reference sequence). The ends were cut back, 6 bases at V and 0 bases at J, with 12 bases in the middle.

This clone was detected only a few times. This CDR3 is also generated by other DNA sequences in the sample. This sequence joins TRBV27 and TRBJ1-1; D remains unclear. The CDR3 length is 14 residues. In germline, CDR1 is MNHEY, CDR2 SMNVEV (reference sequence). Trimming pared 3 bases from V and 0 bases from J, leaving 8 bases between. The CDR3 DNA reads TGTGCCAGCAGTTTTCGGGCTATGAACACTGAAGCTTTCTTT. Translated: CASSFRAMNTEAFF.

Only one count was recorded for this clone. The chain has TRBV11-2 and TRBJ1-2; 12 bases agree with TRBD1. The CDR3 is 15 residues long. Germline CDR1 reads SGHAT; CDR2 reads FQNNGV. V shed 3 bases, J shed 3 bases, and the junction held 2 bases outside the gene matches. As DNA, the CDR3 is TGTGCCAGCAGCTTGGGACAGGGGGCTTACTATGGCTACACCTTC. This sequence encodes CASSLGQGAYYGYTF.

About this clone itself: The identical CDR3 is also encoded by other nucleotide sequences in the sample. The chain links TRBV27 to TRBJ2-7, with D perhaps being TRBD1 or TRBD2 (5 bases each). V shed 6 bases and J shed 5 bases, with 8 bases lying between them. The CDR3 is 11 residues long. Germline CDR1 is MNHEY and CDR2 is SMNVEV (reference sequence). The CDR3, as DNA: TGTGCCAGCAGCGGGGCGGACGAGCAGTACTTC. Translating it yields CASSGADEQYF.

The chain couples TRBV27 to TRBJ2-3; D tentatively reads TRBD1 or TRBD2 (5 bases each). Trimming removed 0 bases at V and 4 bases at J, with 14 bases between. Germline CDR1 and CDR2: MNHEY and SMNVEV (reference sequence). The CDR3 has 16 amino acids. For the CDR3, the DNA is TGTGCCAGCAGTTTATCTCCAGGGACGGCGGCAGATACGCAGTATTTT. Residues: CASSLSPGTAADTQYF.

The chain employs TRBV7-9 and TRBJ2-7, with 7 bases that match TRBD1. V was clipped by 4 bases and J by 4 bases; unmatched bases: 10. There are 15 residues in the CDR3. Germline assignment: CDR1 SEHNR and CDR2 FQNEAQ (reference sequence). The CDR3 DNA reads TGTGCCAGCAGCTCCCCGGGACAGACGCCTTACGAGCAGTACTTC. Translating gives CASSSPGQTPYEQYF.

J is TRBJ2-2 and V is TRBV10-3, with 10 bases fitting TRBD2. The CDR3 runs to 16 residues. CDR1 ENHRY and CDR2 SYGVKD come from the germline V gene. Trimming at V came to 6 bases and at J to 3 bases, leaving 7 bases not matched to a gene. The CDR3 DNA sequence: TGTGCCATCAGCTCCGGCCTAGCGGGAGACACCGGGGAGCTGTTTTTT. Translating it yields CAISSGLAGDTGELFF.

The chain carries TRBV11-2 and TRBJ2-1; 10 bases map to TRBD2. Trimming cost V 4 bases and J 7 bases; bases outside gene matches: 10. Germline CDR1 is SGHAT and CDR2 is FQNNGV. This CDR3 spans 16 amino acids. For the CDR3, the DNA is TGTGCCAGCAGCTCCCCCAGCGGGAGGGTTAAAAATGAGCAGTTCTTC. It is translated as CASSSPSGRVKNEQFF. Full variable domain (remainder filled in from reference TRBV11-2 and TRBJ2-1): EAGVAQSPRYKIIEKRQSVAFWCNPISGHATLYWYQQILGQGPKLLIQFQNNGVVDDSQLPKDRFSAERLKGVDSTLKIQPAKLEDSAVYLCASSSPSGRVKNEQFFGPGTRLTVL.

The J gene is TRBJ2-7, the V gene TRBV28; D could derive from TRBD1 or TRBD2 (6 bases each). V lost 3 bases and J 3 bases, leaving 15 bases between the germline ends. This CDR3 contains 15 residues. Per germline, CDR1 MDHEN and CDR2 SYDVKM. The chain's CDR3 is CASSFRRGSNYEQYF. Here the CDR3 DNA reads TGTGCCAGCAGTTTTAGGAGGGGGTCCAACTACGAGCAGTACTTC.

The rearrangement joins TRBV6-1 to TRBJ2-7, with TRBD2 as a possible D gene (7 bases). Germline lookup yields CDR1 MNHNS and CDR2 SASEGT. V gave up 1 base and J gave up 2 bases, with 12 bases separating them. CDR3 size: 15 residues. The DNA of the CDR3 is TGTGCCAGCAGTGAAGTCGGGGGGCACCCCTACGAGCAGTACTTC. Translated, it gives CASSEVGGHPYEQYF.

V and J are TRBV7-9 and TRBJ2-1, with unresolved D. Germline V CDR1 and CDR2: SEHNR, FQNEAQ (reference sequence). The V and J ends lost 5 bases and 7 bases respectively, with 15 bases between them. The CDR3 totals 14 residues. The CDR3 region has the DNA TGTGCCAGCAGCCAACCCGAGAACTTTAATGAGCAGTTCTTC. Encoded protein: CASSQPENFNEQFF.

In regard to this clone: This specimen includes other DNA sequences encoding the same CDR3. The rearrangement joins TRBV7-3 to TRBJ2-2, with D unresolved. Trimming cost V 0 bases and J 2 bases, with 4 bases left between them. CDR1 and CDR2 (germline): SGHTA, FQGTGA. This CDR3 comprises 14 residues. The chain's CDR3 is CASSLTGNTGELFF. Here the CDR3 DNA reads TGTGCCAGCAGCTTAACCGGTAACACCGGGGAGCTGTTTTTT.

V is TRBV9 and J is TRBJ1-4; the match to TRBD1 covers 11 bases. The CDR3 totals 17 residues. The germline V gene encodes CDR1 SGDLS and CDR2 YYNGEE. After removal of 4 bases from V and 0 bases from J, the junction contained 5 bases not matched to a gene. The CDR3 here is CASSPGQGAATNEKLFF. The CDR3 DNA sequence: TGTGCCAGCAGCCCCGGACAGGGGGCTGCAACTAATGAAAAACTGTTTTTT.

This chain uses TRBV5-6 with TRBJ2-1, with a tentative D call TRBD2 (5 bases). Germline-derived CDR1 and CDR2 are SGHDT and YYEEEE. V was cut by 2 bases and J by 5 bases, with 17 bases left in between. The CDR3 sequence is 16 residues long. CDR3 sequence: CASSLQHSVRHNEQFF. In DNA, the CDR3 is TGTGCCAGCAGCTTACAGCATAGCGTTAGACACAATGAGCAGTTCTTC.

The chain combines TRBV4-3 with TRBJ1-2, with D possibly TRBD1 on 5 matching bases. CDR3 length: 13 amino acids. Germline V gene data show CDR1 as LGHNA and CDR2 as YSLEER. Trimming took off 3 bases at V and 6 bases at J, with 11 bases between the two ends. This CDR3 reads CASSQGLSHGYTF. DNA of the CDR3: TGCGCCAGCAGCCAGGGACTTTCACATGGCTACACCTTC.

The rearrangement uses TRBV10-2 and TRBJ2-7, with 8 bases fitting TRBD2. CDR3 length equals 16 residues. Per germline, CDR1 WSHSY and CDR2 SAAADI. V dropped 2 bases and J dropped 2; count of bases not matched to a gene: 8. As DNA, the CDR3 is TGCGCCAGCAGTGAGGTGGGTAGCGGGGCCCCCTACGAGCAGTACTTC. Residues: CASSEVGSGAPYEQYF.

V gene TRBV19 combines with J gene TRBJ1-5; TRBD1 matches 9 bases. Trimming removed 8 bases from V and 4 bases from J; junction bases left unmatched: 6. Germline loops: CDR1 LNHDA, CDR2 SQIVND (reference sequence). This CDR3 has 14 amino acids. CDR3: CASWDRDSNQPQHF. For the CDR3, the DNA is TGTGCCAGTTGGGACAGGGACTCGAATCAGCCCCAGCATTTT.

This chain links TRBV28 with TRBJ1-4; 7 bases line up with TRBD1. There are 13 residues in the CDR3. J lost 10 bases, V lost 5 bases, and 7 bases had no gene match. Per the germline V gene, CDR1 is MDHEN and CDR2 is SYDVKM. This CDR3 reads CASSPGQRRKLFF. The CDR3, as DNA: TGTGCCAGCAGTCCGGGACAGCGGAGAAAACTGTTTTTT.

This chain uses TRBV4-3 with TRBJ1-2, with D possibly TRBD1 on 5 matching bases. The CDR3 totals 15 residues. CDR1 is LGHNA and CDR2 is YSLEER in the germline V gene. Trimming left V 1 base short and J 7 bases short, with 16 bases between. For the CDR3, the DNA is TGCGCCAGCAGCCAAGGACCGGGACGTCCTCTTGGCTACACCTTC. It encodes CASSQGPGRPLGYTF.

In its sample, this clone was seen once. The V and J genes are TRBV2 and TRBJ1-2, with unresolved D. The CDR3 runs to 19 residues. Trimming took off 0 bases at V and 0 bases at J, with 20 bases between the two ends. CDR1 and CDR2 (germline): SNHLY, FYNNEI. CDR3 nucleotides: TGTGCCAGCAGTGAAGCGGCAATCGGACCAGGCCCTACTAACTATGGCTACACCTTC. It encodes CASSEAAIGPGPTNYGYTF.

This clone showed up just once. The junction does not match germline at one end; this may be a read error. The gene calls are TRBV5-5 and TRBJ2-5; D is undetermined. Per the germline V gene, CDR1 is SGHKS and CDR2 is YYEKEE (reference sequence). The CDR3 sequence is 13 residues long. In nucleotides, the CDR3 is TGTGCCAGCAGCTTGGACAATCAAGAGTCCCAGTACTTC. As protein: CASSLDNQESQYF.

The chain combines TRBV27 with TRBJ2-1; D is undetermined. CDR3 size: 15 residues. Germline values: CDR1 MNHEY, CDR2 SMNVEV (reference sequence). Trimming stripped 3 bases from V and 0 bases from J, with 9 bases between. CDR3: CASSFRQTSYNEQFF. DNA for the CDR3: TGTGCCAGCAGTTTTAGGCAGACCTCCTACAATGAGCAGTTCTTC.

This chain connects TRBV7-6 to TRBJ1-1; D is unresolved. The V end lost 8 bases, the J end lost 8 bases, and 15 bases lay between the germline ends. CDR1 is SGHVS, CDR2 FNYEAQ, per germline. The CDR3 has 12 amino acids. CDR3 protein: CASRSGLGEAFF. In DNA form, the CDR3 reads TGTGCCAGCCGCAGTGGCCTCGGAGAAGCTTTCTTT.

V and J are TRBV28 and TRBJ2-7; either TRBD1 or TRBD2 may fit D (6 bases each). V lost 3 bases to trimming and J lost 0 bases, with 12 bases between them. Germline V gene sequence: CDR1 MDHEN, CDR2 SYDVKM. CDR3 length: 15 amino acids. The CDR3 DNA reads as TGTGCCAGCAGTTTTCTGGGGGGCCTCTCCTACGAGCAGTACTTC. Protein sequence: CASSFLGGLSYEQYF.

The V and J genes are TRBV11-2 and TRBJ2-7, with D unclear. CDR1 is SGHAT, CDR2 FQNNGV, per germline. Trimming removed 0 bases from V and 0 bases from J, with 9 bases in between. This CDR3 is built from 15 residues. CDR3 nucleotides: TGTGCCAGCAGCTTAGATCTCGAGAGCTCCTACGAGCAGTACTTC. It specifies CASSLDLESSYEQYF.

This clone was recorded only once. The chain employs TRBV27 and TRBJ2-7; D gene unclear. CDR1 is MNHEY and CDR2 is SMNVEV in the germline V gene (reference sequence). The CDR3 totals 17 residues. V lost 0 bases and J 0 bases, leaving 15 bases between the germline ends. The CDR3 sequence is CASSLSWQREDSYEQYF. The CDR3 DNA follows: TGTGCCAGCAGTTTATCTTGGCAGCGTGAGGACTCCTACGAGCAGTACTTC.